This T cell receptor (beta chain) was recovered during a study of blood T cell repertoires in COVID-19. Across the study: PBMCs, B-cell-depleted T cells, or T cells were the source of the cDNA or gDNA that made up the material.

Individuals aged about 18 to 89 years were recruited from 24 US areas. Cohort assignment relied on participant-reported clinical history. CDR1 and CDR2 (germline): LGHDT, YNNKEL (reference sequence). The V end was cut by 3 bases, the J end by 1 base, with 27 bases between. The CDR3 length is 20 residues. In the original workflow: Reference gene primer amplification in the assay estimated nucleated cell counts. Produced via immunoSEQ multiplex PCR; TCRdb's table is partial and in-frame only. D and trimming were read from the DNA, whereas the V and J calls and clone size are those reported in that table. The sample includes about 440,000 clones, 70% to 90% of them seen just once.

The chain couples TRBV3-1 (or the pseudogene TRBV3-2) to TRBJ2-5; possibly TRBD1 for D (7 bases). The TCR originated in a woman between 18 and 29 years old with acute COVID-19. The sequencing input was PBMCs or T cells enriched from blood (not recorded which). The CDR3 is CASSQNRRGHVRKAQETQYF. CDR3 nucleotides: TGTGCCAGCAGCCAGAACAGGAGGGGGCACGTTCGCAAGGCCCAAGAGACCCAGTACTTC.